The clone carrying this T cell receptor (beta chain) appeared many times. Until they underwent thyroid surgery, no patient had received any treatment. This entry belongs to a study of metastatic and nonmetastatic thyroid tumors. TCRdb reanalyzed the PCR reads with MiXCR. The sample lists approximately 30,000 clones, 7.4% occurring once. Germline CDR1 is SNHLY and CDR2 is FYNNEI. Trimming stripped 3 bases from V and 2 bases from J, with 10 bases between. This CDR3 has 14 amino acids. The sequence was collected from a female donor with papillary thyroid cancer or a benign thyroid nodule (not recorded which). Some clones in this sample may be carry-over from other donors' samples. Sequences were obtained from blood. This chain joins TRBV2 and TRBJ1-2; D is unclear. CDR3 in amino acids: CASSDRARNYGYTF. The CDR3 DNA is TGTGCCAGCAGTGATAGGGCAAGAAACTATGGCTACACCTTC.